One and the same sample provided the 26 T cell receptor beta chains below, sequenced in a study of blood T cell repertoires in COVID-19. Clones were sequenced by immunoSEQ multiplex PCR, and TCRdb holds only the in-frame ones, with some missing. The sample records roughly 100,000 clones, about 76% being singletons. Sequences were obtained from peripheral blood. The receptor set was obtained from a man older than 75 with acute or convalescent COVID-19.

The rearrangement links TRBV7-9 to TRBJ2-7; D unclear. Deletions cut 5 bases from V and 2 bases from J, with 10 bases between. CDR3 length: 13 residues. Germline V gene data show CDR1 as SEHNR and CDR2 as FQNEAQ (reference sequence). DNA for the CDR3: TGTGCCAGCAGCCCGCGGCAGACCTACGAGCAGTACTTC. Protein: CASSPRQTYEQYF.

The chain combines TRBV6-5 with TRBJ2-4; 14 nucleotides match TRBD2. The CDR3 consists of 15 residues. CDR1 and CDR2 (germline): MNHEY, SVGAGI. The trim removed 2 bases at V and 8 bases at J, leaving 2 bases unmatched. The CDR3 sequence is CASSYLGLAGDIQYF. CDR3 coding DNA: TGTGCCAGCAGTTACCTGGGACTAGCGGGAGACATTCAGTACTTC.

The chain carries TRBV4-2 and TRBJ1-1; D unclear. The ends were cut back, 0 bases at V and 6 bases at J, with 11 bases in the middle. Germline V gives CDR1 LGHNA, CDR2 YNFKEQ. CDR3 length: 14 amino acids. CDR3 coding DNA: TGTGCCAGCAGCCAAGAGCGGGGTAATGCTGAAGCTTTCTTT. It specifies CASSQERGNAEAFF.

The chain joins TRBV5-6 to TRBJ2-1; 8 bases are a match to TRBD2. This CDR3 is 15 amino acids long. The V and J ends lost 4 bases and 8 bases, in that order; junction bases with no gene match: 11. Germline V gene data show CDR1 as SGHDT and CDR2 as YYEEEE. The CDR3 nucleotides read TGTGCCAGCAGCCCCCCGGGACTAGGTCAGTATGAGCAGTTCTTC. As protein: CASSPPGLGQYEQFF.

This clone is medium-sized (0.01 to 0.1%) in the sample. The chain joins TRBV19 to TRBJ2-2, with 10 bases identical to TRBD1. This CDR3 has 19 amino acids. With V trimmed by 4 bases and J by 5 bases, 16 bases remained unmatched. The germline gives CDR1 LNHDA, CDR2 SQIVND (reference sequence). DNA for the CDR3: TGTGCCAGTAGTACCCGACAGGGGGCGGTGGACGGGAAGACCGGGGAGCTGTTTTTT. Translated: CASSTRQGAVDGKTGELFF.

The chain carries TRBV7-9 and TRBJ1-1; maybe TRBD1 (6 bases). V dropped 1 base and J dropped 5 bases, with 11 bases sitting between them. Germline V CDR1 and CDR2: SEHNR, FQNEAQ (reference sequence). CDR3 length: 14 amino acids. The CDR3 spells CASSLGGRGTEAFF. The CDR3 DNA sequence: TGTGCCAGCAGCTTAGGAGGCAGGGGTACTGAAGCTTTCTTT.

This clone turned up a few times. J is TRBJ1-2 and V is TRBV6-2 or TRBV6-3; D is undetermined. The CDR3 totals 13 residues. The germline CDR1 and CDR2 sequences are MNHEY and SVGEGT. The V gene lost 0 bases and the J gene lost 4 bases, with 6 bases spanning the gap. The CDR3 bases are TGTGCCAGCAGTTACTCGGGCTCCTATGGCTACACCTTC. Translating gives CASSYSGSYGYTF.

This clone appeared a single time. The chain employs TRBV6-5 and TRBJ2-4, with D possibly TRBD2 on 5 matching bases. V was trimmed by 2 bases and J by 2 bases, leaving 13 bases between them. Germline lookup yields CDR1 MNHEY and CDR2 SVGAGI. This CDR3 is 16 amino acids long. CDR3 region: CASSYTPRGSKNIQYF. CDR3 coding DNA: TGTGCCAGCAGTTACACGCCCCGGGGTTCCAAAAACATTCAGTACTTC.

The J gene is TRBJ2-1, the V gene TRBV24-1, with D maybe TRBD2 (6 bases). V lost 6 bases and J 6 bases, leaving 17 bases between the germline ends. From germline, CDR1 is KGHDR and CDR2 SFDVKD. The CDR3 sequence is 15 residues long. The CDR3 protein is CATSNAASVSNEQFF. The CDR3 DNA sequence: TGTGCCACCAGTAACGCGGCTAGCGTCTCCAATGAGCAGTTCTTC.

J is TRBJ1-1 and V is TRBV11-1; possible D gene TRBD1, 6 bases. The length of the CDR3 is 13 residues. The germline V gene has CDR1 SGHAT and CDR2 FQDESV (reference sequence). V was pared by 1 base and J by 6 bases, with 9 bases between. The CDR3 here is CASSLEWTAEAFF. CDR3 nucleotide sequence: TGTGCCAGCAGCTTAGAATGGACAGCTGAAGCTTTCTTT.

J is TRBJ2-7 and V is TRBV6-5; D call uncertain. V was cut by 3 bases and J by 4 bases, with 7 bases left in between. The CDR3 covers 12 residues. Germline values: CDR1 MNHEY, CDR2 SVGAGI. This chain's CDR3 is CASSYGQYEQYF. For the CDR3, the DNA is TGTGCCAGCAGTTATGGGCAATACGAGCAGTACTTC.

CDR3 in DNA: TGTGCCAGCAGTAATAACTATGGCTACACCTTC. Translated: CASSNNYGYTF. This chain uses TRBV3-1 (or the pseudogene TRBV3-2) with TRBJ1-2; no clear D. Germline CDR1 and CDR2: LGHDT and YNNKEL (reference sequence). This CDR3 contains 11 residues. V was clipped by 6 bases and J by 1 base, with 3 bases between them.

Concerning this clone: The same CDR3 arises from other DNA sequences in this sample as well. This rearrangement joins TRBV7-9 to TRBJ1-1, with TRBD1 as a possible D gene (5 bases). The CDR3 sequence is 11 residues long. Trimming shortened V by 5 bases and J by 8 bases, and 9 bases separated the two germline ends. Germline V gene data show CDR1 as SEHNR and CDR2 as FQNEAQ (reference sequence). The CDR3 DNA reads TGTGCCAGCAGCCCCCGGACAGAAGCTTTCTTT. Amino acids: CASSPRTEAFF. Combining the CDR3 with reference TRBV7-9 and TRBJ1-1 gives the whole variable domain DTGVSQNPRHKITKRGQNVTFRCDPISEHNRLYWYRQTLGQGPEFLTYFQNEAQLEKSRLLSDRFSAERPKGSFSTLEIQRTEQGDSAMYLCASSPRTEAFFGQGTRLTVV.

V usage is TRBV19 and J usage is TRBJ1-6; no firm D call. The V and J ends lost 3 bases and 0 bases respectively, with 12 bases between them. Germline V gives CDR1 LNHDA, CDR2 SQIVND (reference sequence). There are 17 residues in the CDR3. CDR3 DNA: TGTGCCAGTAGTATCGACACGCTGAGCTCCTATAATTCACCCCTCCACTTT. Its translation: CASSIDTLSSYNSPLHF.

DNA of the CDR3: TGTGCCAGCAGCCATAAGGACAGGGGGCAGCTTAATGAAAAACTGTTTTTT. This translates into CASSHKDRGQLNEKLFF. This chain uses TRBV4-2 with TRBJ1-4; 11 bases align to TRBD1. Trimming cost V 3 bases and J 4 bases; bases outside gene matches: 7. CDR3 length: 17 amino acids. Per the germline V gene, CDR1 is LGHNA and CDR2 is YNFKEQ.

The CDR3 bases are TGTGCCAGCAGTTTAACAGGGAATTCACCCCTCCACTTT. It codes for CASSLTGNSPLHF. The V and J genes are TRBV6-5 and TRBJ1-6, with D tentatively TRBD1 (6 bases). V lost 4 bases, J lost 7 bases, and 8 bases lay in between. Germline V gene data show CDR1 as MNHEY and CDR2 as SVGAGI. The CDR3 consists of 13 residues.

The chain recombines TRBV5-4 with TRBJ2-7; 9 bases are a match to TRBD2. Germline V gene lookup returns CDR1 SGHNT and CDR2 YYREEE (reference sequence). The CDR3 is 17 amino acids. J was trimmed by 3 bases and V by 0 bases; bases with no gene match: 10. CDR3 DNA: TGTGCCAGCAGCTTGGCCGGAGGGGCTAGCGGGATCTACGAGCAGTACTTC. As protein: CASSLAGGASGIYEQYF.

There are a few counts of this clone. CDR3 sequence: CASSVDREGDEQYF. CDR3 sequence (DNA): TGTGCCAGCAGCGTAGATCGGGAGGGCGACGAGCAGTACTTC. The chain links TRBV9 to TRBJ2-7, with 8 bases aligning to TRBD2. With 0 bases clipped from V and 5 bases from J, the junction kept 4 bases outside the gene matches. The germline CDR1 and CDR2 sequences are SGDLS and YYNGEE. The CDR3 sequence is 14 residues long.

The V gene is TRBV9, the J gene TRBJ1-3; no definite D call. V was cut by 2 bases and J by 2 bases, with 11 bases left in between. CDR3 length: 15 residues. Germline CDR1 and CDR2: SGDLS and YYNGEE. CDR3: CASSVGSAAGNTIYF. CDR3 sequence (DNA): TGTGCCAGCAGCGTTGGGTCCGCGGCTGGAAACACCATATATTTT.

There are many counts of this clone. The genes are TRBV6-5 and TRBJ2-7; TRBD1 matches 7 bases. Germline CDR1 is MNHEY and CDR2 is SVGAGI. The CDR3 totals 11 residues. V lost 8 bases to trimming and J lost 6 bases; unmatched junction nucleotides: 4. The chain's CDR3 is CASSYRGEQYF. Here the CDR3 DNA reads TGTGCCAGCTCGTACAGGGGCGAGCAGTACTTC.

This sequence joins TRBV6-5 and TRBJ1-5; 7 bases are a match to TRBD1. The CDR3 contains 15 residues. Losses at the gene ends were 6 bases for V and 2 bases for J; bases not matched to a gene: 7. Germline V gene data show CDR1 as MNHEY and CDR2 as SVGAGI. The CDR3 sequence is CASRPTGARNQPQHF. The CDR3 coding sequence is TGTGCCAGCAGACCAACAGGGGCACGCAATCAGCCCCAGCATTTT.

This clone was counted only a few times. The V and J genes are TRBV5-5 and TRBJ2-1, with 9 positions matching TRBD1. This CDR3 has 17 amino acids. V lost 4 bases and J lost 5; bases outside the gene matches: 13. Germline-derived CDR1 and CDR2 are SGHKS and YYEKEE (reference sequence). This CDR3 is CASSRATGTGNNNEQFF. Written as DNA, the CDR3 is TGTGCCAGCAGCCGTGCAACCGGGACAGGGAATAACAATGAGCAGTTCTTC.

The chain combines TRBV7-9 with TRBJ1-2; TRBD1 is a possible D gene (5 bases). V dropped 3 bases and J dropped 8 bases, with 13 bases sitting between them. This CDR3 is 13 amino acids long. Per germline, CDR1 SEHNR and CDR2 FQNEAQ (reference sequence). CDR3 sequence: CASSFPEWGGYTF. The CDR3, as DNA: TGTGCCAGCAGCTTCCCCGAGTGGGGCGGCTACACCTTC.

The V call is TRBV5-6, the J call TRBJ2-7; D uncertain. Germline V lookup: CDR1 SGHDT, CDR2 YYEEEE. Trimming shortened V by 3 bases and J by 3 bases, and 19 bases separated the two germline ends. CDR3 size: 16 residues. CDR3 loop: CASSYPRAGYNYEQYF. For the CDR3, the DNA is TGTGCCAGCAGCTATCCCCGTGCAGGCTACAACTACGAGCAGTACTTC. Together with reference TRBV5-6 and TRBJ2-7, the CDR3 gives the full variable domain: DAGVTQSPTHLIKTRGQQVTLRCSPKSGHDTVSWYQQALGQGPQFIFQYYEEEERQRGNFPDRFSGHQFPNYSSELNVNALLLGDSALYLCASSYPRAGYNYEQYFGPGTRLTVT.

V gene TRBV5-1 combines with J gene TRBJ2-3; D is ambiguous. This CDR3 spans 13 amino acids. V lost 0 bases, J lost 3 bases, and 5 bases lay in between. The V gene's germline CDR1 is SGHRS and CDR2 YFSETQ. CDR3 residues: CASSLGETDTQYF. CDR3 nucleotide sequence: TGCGCCAGCAGCTTGGGAGAGACAGATACGCAGTATTTT.

The J gene is TRBJ1-1, the V gene TRBV30, with 7 bases that match TRBD1. J lost 6 bases, V lost 1 base, and 11 bases had no gene match. The germline gives CDR1 GTSNPN, CDR2 SVGIG (reference sequence). The CDR3 runs to 15 residues. CDR3 nucleotides: TGTGCCTGGAGTGCGTACAACAGGGGATGGCCTGAAGCTTTCTTT. This gives the protein CAWSAYNRGWPEAFF.